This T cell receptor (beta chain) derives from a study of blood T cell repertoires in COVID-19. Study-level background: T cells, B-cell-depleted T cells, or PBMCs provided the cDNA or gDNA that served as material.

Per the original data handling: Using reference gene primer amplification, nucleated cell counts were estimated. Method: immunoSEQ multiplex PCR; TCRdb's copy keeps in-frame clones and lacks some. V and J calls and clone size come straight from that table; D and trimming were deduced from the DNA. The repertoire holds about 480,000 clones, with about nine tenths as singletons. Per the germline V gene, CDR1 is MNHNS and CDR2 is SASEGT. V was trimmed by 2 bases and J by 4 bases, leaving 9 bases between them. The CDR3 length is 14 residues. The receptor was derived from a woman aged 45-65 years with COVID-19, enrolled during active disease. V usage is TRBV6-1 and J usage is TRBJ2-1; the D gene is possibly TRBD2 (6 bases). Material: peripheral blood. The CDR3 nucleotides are TGTGCCAGCAGTGAAATTGGGGGGTACAATGAGCAGTTCTTC. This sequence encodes CASSEIGGYNEQFF.